This is a list of T cell receptor beta chains from one sample in a study of OX40 agonist ivuxolimab in advanced cancers. Assay: immunoSEQ multiplex PCR; the TCRdb copy retains only in-frame clones and omits some. The sample has some 62,000 clones; 92% are singletons. Sequenced here: CD4+ or CD8+ T cells sorted from blood, sampled in a trial of the OX40 agonist ivuxolimab. The receptors originated from an adult with an advanced solid tumor such as melanoma, head and neck, liver or kidney cancer. The CDR3 runs from the conserved cysteine through the conserved F or W. A D gene is named only where the DNA matches it firmly. Expanded clones get a size class; other rows say once, few or many, or leave the size out.

length: 15
V: TRBV5-1
size: -
D: -
J: TRBJ1-4
DNA: TGCGCCAGCAGCTTGGATTGGGGGGCTGATGAAAAACTGTTTTTT
CDR3: CASSLDWGADEKLFF

length: 15
V: TRBV27
size: -
D: -
J: TRBJ2-7
DNA: TGTGCCAGCAGTTTAGGGTGGAGCTGGGTCTACGAGCAGTACTTC
CDR3: CASSLGWSWVYEQYF

length: 13
V: TRBV30
size: -
D: TRBD1
J: TRBJ2-7
DNA: TGTGCCTGCCGGGACAGGGGAGCCTACGAGCAGTACTTC
CDR3: CACRDRGAYEQYF

length: 14
V: TRBV9
size: -
D: -
J: TRBJ2-3
DNA: TGTGCCAGCAGCCTACGTCCGCGGGGAGATACGCAGTATTTT
CDR3: CASSLRPRGDTQYF

length: 14
V: TRBV5-5
size: -
D: -
J: TRBJ1-2
DNA: TGTGCCAGCAGCTTCATAGTAGTAACGCATGGCTACACCTTC
CDR3: CASSFIVVTHGYTF

length: 15
V: TRBV7-9
size: -
D: -
J: TRBJ2-1
DNA: TGTGCCAGCAGCTTAGCGATTCCCCCATTGGGAGAGCAGTTCTTC
CDR3: CASSLAIPPLGEQFF

length: 18
V: TRBV7-2
size: -
D: -
J: TRBJ1-3
DNA: TGTGCCAGCAGCTTAGTTGGCAGGGTAACGGGGGACGGAAACACCATATATTTT
CDR3: CASSLVGRVTGDGNTIYF

length: 13
V: TRBV29-1
size: -
D: -
J: TRBJ2-5
DNA: TGCAGCGTTGGACTAGTTATAGGAGAGACCCAGTACTTC
CDR3: CSVGLVIGETQYF

length: 13
V: TRBV30
size: -
D: TRBD1
J: TRBJ1-1
DNA: TGTGCCTGGACCTACAGGGGGAACACTGAAGCTTTCTTT
CDR3: CAWTYRGNTEAFF

length: 15
V: TRBV7-2
size: -
D: -
J: TRBJ2-5
DNA: TGTGCCAGCAGCGTCATGGCGGGGCAGCGGGAGACCCAGTACTTC
CDR3: CASSVMAGQRETQYF

length: 13
V: TRBV2
size: -
D: TRBD1
J: TRBJ1-5
DNA: TGTGCCAGCAGCGAGGACAGGGGTCAGCCCCAGCATTTT
CDR3: CASSEDRGQPQHF

length: 15
V: TRBV7-2
size: -
D: -
J: TRBJ2-5
DNA: TGTGCCAGCAGCTTATCTGGGGGGGCCGCGGAGACCCAGTACTTC
CDR3: CASSLSGGAAETQYF

length: 15
V: TRBV18
size: -
D: -
J: TRBJ2-7
DNA: TGTGCCAGCTCCGAGGGGGAGGCCAACATTTACGAGCAGTACTTC
CDR3: CASSEGEANIYEQYF

length: 12
V: TRBV19
size: -
D: TRBD2
J: TRBJ2-7
DNA: TGTGCCAGTAGTTTAGCGGGGTACGAGCAGTACTTC
CDR3: CASSLAGYEQYF

length: 19
V: TRBV21-1
size: -
D: -
J: TRBJ2-2
DNA: TGTGCCAGCAGCAAAGACGTCGGACAGGGCCTTTCGAACACCGGGGAGCTGTTTTTT
CDR3: CASSKDVGQGLSNTGELFF

length: 14
V: TRBV5-4
size: -
D: -
J: TRBJ1-1
DNA: TGTGCCAGCAGCTTGCCACAGCTGAACACTGAAGCTTTCTTT
CDR3: CASSLPQLNTEAFF

length: 13
V: TRBV6-6
size: -
D: -
J: TRBJ2-7
DNA: TGTGCCAGCAGTTACTCGGGTAGCAACGAGCAGTACTTC
CDR3: CASSYSGSNEQYF

length: 14
V: TRBV11-2
size: -
D: -
J: TRBJ2-1
DNA: TGTGCCAGCTCAATGGCGGGGTACTACAATGAGCAGTTCTTC
CDR3: CASSMAGYYNEQFF

length: 13
V: TRBV6-1
size: -
D: -
J: TRBJ1-2
DNA: TGTGCCAGCAGTGAACTCTTAACGGGTGGCTACACCTTC
CDR3: CASSELLTGGYTF

length: 15
V: TRBV2
size: -
D: -
J: TRBJ2-2
DNA: TGTGCCAGCAGTTCCCTTGGGGGGGCGAACGGGGAGCTGTTTTTT
CDR3: CASSSLGGANGELFF

length: 11
V: TRBV5-5
size: -
D: -
J: TRBJ2-5
DNA: TGTGCCAGCAGCTCGGGAGAGACCCAGTACTTC
CDR3: CASSSGETQYF

length: 14
V: TRBV5-4
size: -
D: TRBD1
J: TRBJ1-1
DNA: TGTGCCAGCAGCTTGGTGGGACAGGGTAAGGAAGCTTTCTTT
CDR3: CASSLVGQGKEAFF

length: 15
V: TRBV2
size: once
D: TRBD1
J: TRBJ2-7
DNA: TGTGCCAGCAGTGAGGTACAGGGGGTATCCTACGAGCAGTACTTC
CDR3: CASSEVQGVSYEQYF

length: 12
V: TRBV9
size: few
D: -
J: TRBJ1-3
DNA: TGTGCCAGCAGCCAGGCGGGAAACACCATATATTTT
CDR3: CASSQAGNTIYF

length: 14
V: TRBV9
size: -
D: -
J: TRBJ1-2
DNA: TGTGCCAGCACCCGGACAGATTATAACTATGGCTACACCTTC
CDR3: CASTRTDYNYGYTF

length: 13
V: TRBV19
size: -
D: -
J: TRBJ1-2
DNA: TGTGCCAGTAGTATGTGGGATAGCTATGGCTACACCTTC
CDR3: CASSMWDSYGYTF

length: 15
V: TRBV19
size: -
D: TRBD2
J: TRBJ2-7
DNA: TGTGCCAGTAGTATAGTTGCGGGAGGTTGGGCCGAGCAGTACTTC
CDR3: CASSIVAGGWAEQYF

length: 13
V: TRBV6-1
size: -
D: -
J: TRBJ1-2
DNA: TGTGCCAGCAGTGAACTGGGGGCCTATGGCTACACCTTC
CDR3: CASSELGAYGYTF

length: 15
V: TRBV19
size: -
D: TRBD1
J: TRBJ1-1
DNA: TGTGCCAGTAGTATTCAACAGGGGGCGGTGGCTGAAGCTTTCTTT
CDR3: CASSIQQGAVAEAFF

length: 16
V: TRBV6-4
size: -
D: TRBD1
J: TRBJ1-6
DNA: TGTGCCAGCAGTACACGGGACAGGGAGAGGAGTTCACCCCTCCACTTT
CDR3: CASSTRDRERSSPLHF

length: 12
V: TRBV30
size: -
D: -
J: TRBJ1-1
DNA: TGTGCCTGGAGTGATGAACTTACTGAAGCTTTCTTT
CDR3: CAWSDELTEAFF

length: 15
V: TRBV5-1
size: -
D: -
J: TRBJ2-7
DNA: TGCGCCAGCAGCTTGGATCAGGGGAGCCCCTACGAGCAGTACTTC
CDR3: CASSLDQGSPYEQYF

length: 15
V: TRBV6-4
size: -
D: -
J: TRBJ2-3
DNA: TGTGCCAGCAGTGACGGAGCGGGTGCCACAGATACGCAGTATTTT
CDR3: CASSDGAGATDTQYF

length: 16
V: TRBV5-1
size: -
D: -
J: TRBJ1-2
DNA: TGCGCCAGCAGCGCGGATCCGGGACGGTATAACTATGGCTACACCTTC
CDR3: CASSADPGRYNYGYTF

length: 14
V: TRBV5-1
size: -
D: -
J: TRBJ1-1
DNA: TGCGCCAGCAGCTTTATAGGGCCGAACACTGAAGCTTTCTTT
CDR3: CASSFIGPNTEAFF

length: 13
V: TRBV5-1
size: few
D: -
J: TRBJ1-1
DNA: TGCGCCAGCAGCTCTACAGAAGCCACTGAAGCTTTCTTT
CDR3: CASSSTEATEAFF

length: 15
V: TRBV6-5
size: -
D: TRBD1
J: TRBJ2-5
DNA: TGTGCCAGCAGTCCTCCTGGACAGGGCCAAGAGACCCAGTACTTC
CDR3: CASSPPGQGQETQYF

length: 18
V: TRBV18
size: -
D: -
J: TRBJ2-6
DNA: TGTGCCAGCTCACCACAGGCACGGGGTGACTCTGGGGCCAACGTCCTGACTTTC
CDR3: CASSPQARGDSGANVLTF

length: 16
V: TRBV27
size: -
D: -
J: TRBJ2-1
DNA: TGTGCCAGCAGTTTATGGAGGCAACACCCCTACAATGAGCAGTTCTTC
CDR3: CASSLWRQHPYNEQFF

length: 12
V: TRBV7-2
size: -
D: TRBD2
J: TRBJ2-7
DNA: TGTGCCAGCAGCCTTAGCGGGTACGAGCAGTACTTC
CDR3: CASSLSGYEQYF

length: 17
V: TRBV7-6
size: -
D: -
J: TRBJ2-1
DNA: TGTGCCAGCAGCTTAGCAGCTTCTAGTATCTATCACAATGAGCAGTTCTTC
CDR3: CASSLAASSIYHNEQFF

length: 15
V: TRBV5-4
size: -
D: -
J: TRBJ1-2
DNA: TGTGCCAGCAGCTTGGCTGGGGAAGTAATCTATGGCTACACCTTC
CDR3: CASSLAGEVIYGYTF

length: 16
V: TRBV4-1
size: -
D: TRBD1
J: TRBJ1-3
DNA: TGCGCCAGCAGCCAAGATCCAGGGGGGTCTGGAAACACCATATATTTT
CDR3: CASSQDPGGSGNTIYF

length: 14
V: TRBV7-9
size: -
D: TRBD1
J: TRBJ2-7
DNA: TGTGCCAGCAGCTTGCACACAGGGGGCTACGAGCAGTACTTC
CDR3: CASSLHTGGYEQYF

length: 15
V: TRBV10-1
size: -
D: -
J: TRBJ2-2
DNA: TGCGCCAGCAGTGATGAACGAGGGCCCACCGGGGAGCTGTTTTTT
CDR3: CASSDERGPTGELFF

length: 15
V: TRBV11-2
size: -
D: -
J: TRBJ2-5
DNA: TGTGCCAGCAGCTTAGCCTTAGCGGAACAAGAGACCCAGTACTTC
CDR3: CASSLALAEQETQYF

length: 13
V: TRBV30
size: once
D: -
J: TRBJ1-5
DNA: TGTGCCTGGAGCGGGAGGGGAGTAAGCCCCCAGCATTTT
CDR3: CAWSGRGVSPQHF

length: 15
V: TRBV19
size: -
D: -
J: TRBJ1-1
DNA: TGTGCCAGTAGTATAGAGGCCTCTAGGAACACTGAAGCTTTCTTT
CDR3: CASSIEASRNTEAFF

length: 14
V: TRBV2
size: -
D: TRBD1
J: TRBJ2-5
DNA: TGTGCCAGCAGTAGCCGGGACAGGGAAGAGACCCAGTACTTC
CDR3: CASSSRDREETQYF

length: 15
V: TRBV18
size: -
D: -
J: TRBJ1-4
DNA: TGTGCCAGCTCACCCGCATCGGGCGGTAATGAAAAACTGTTTTTT
CDR3: CASSPASGGNEKLFF

length: 16
V: TRBV11-3
size: once
D: -
J: TRBJ2-2
DNA: TGTGCCAGCAGCTTAGGGACCCTAGGATTTGTCGGGGAGCTGTTTTTT
CDR3: CASSLGTLGFVGELFF

length: 13
V: TRBV6-1
size: -
D: -
J: TRBJ1-1
DNA: TGTGCCAGCACCGTGAGAGAGAACACTGAAGCTTTCTTT
CDR3: CASTVRENTEAFF

length: 17
V: TRBV30
size: once
D: -
J: TRBJ1-6
DNA: TGTGCCTGGAGTGCCGACAGGTGGAGCTCCTATAATTCACCCCTCCACTTT
CDR3: CAWSADRWSSYNSPLHF

length: 12
V: TRBV10-2
size: -
D: -
J: TRBJ2-2
DNA: TGCGCCAGCAGGGAATTGACCGGGGAGCTGTTTTTT
CDR3: CASRELTGELFF